A single sample is the source of the 9 T cell receptor beta chains below, sequenced in a study of Ad26.COV2.S vaccination and SARS-CoV-2 variants. Profiling relied on immunoSEQ multiplex PCR, and the TCRdb table lists in-frame clones only, not all of them. The sample yields nearly 400,000 clones, over 75% seen once. The sample's treatment: about 20 received Ad26.COV2.S at low or high dose, single or two shots; about 5 received placebo; per-sample allocation not given. It was on day 63 after the first vaccine or placebo injection that samples were taken. The input for sequencing was peripheral blood, taken in a trial of Ad26.COV2.S vaccine versus placebo. Receptors originate from a person between 18 and 65 years old who received the Ad26.COV2.S COVID-19 vaccine or a placebo.

The V gene is TRBV2, the J gene TRBJ2-1, with D perhaps TRBD2 (5 bases). The CDR3 has 14 amino acids. Germline V gene sequence: CDR1 SNHLY, CDR2 FYNNEI. V lost 11 bases and J 7 bases, leaving 21 bases between the germline ends. CDR3 protein: CAGSTEASRNEQFF. The CDR3 region has the DNA TGTGCCGGGAGTACCGAGGCTAGCCGGAATGAGCAGTTCTTC. Supplemented by reference TRBV2 and TRBJ2-1, the full variable domain reads EPEVTQTPSHQVTQMGQEVILRCVPISNHLYFYWYRQILGQKVEFLVSFYNNEISEKSEIFDDQFSVERPDGSNFTLKIRSTKLEDSAMYFCAGSTEASRNEQFFGPGTRLTVL.

The CDR3 region is CASSPGQLYEQYF. In nucleotides, the CDR3 is TGTGCCAGCAGTCCGGGACAGCTCTACGAGCAGTACTTC. V is TRBV2 and J is TRBJ2-7; 7 positions match TRBD1. The J segment lost 3 bases and the V segment lost 5 bases, leaving 4 bases of the junction unmatched. This CDR3 comprises 13 residues. The V gene's germline CDR1 is SNHLY and CDR2 FYNNEI.

With respect to this clone: The sample holds other DNA sequences that translate to the same CDR3. V and J are TRBV15 and TRBJ1-5; 10 bases are shared with TRBD1. This CDR3 is 15 amino acids long. The germline V gene has CDR1 LNHNV and CDR2 YYDKDF (reference sequence). V dropped 3 bases and J dropped 2; count of bases not matched to a gene: 1. The CDR3 DNA reads TGTGCCACCAGCAGGGGGACAGGGGGCAATCAGCCCCAGCATTTT. Amino acid sequence: CATSRGTGGNQPQHF.

The V call is TRBV2, the J call TRBJ2-6; D may match TRBD1 or TRBD2 (5 bases each). This CDR3 has 16 amino acids. Trimming pared 6 bases from V and 2 bases from J, leaving 14 bases between. Germline values: CDR1 SNHLY, CDR2 FYNNEI. The CDR3 DNA reads TGTGCCAGCAGCGGAGTGAGGGGTACTGGGGCCAACGTCCTGACTTTC. This gives the protein CASSGVRGTGANVLTF.

This clone was found once. The genes are TRBV3-1 (or the pseudogene TRBV3-2) and TRBJ2-7, with 11 positions matching TRBD1. The CDR3 has 15 amino acids. V shed 2 bases and J 3 bases; nucleotides not matched to a gene: 3. Germline CDR1 reads LGHDT; CDR2 reads YNNKEL (reference sequence). DNA of the CDR3: TGTGCCAGCAGCCAACGGACAGGGGGCGGCTACGAGCAGTACTTC. This gives the protein CASSQRTGGGYEQYF.

This clone was seen a handful of times. The gene calls are TRBV15 and TRBJ2-5; the match to TRBD2 covers 8 bases. This CDR3 region has 15 residues. Germline V gene data show CDR1 as LNHNV and CDR2 as YYDKDF (reference sequence). Trimming at V came to 0 bases and at J to 5 bases, leaving 5 bases not matched to a gene. Here the CDR3 DNA reads TGTGCCACCAGCAGAGATCCGGGACTAGGGGAGACCCAGTACTTC. Translating gives CATSRDPGLGETQYF. Filled out from reference TRBV15 and TRBJ2-5, the complete variable domain reads DAMVIQNPRYQVTQFGKPVTLSCSQTLNHNVMYWYQQKSSQAPKLLFHYYDKDFNNEADTPDNFQSRRPNTSFCFLDIRSPGLGDTAMYLCATSRDPGLGETQYFGPGTRLLVL.

This chain links TRBV6-5 with TRBJ2-7; 10 bases are shared with TRBD2. J lost 3 bases, V lost 6 bases, and 5 bases had no gene match. The length of the CDR3 is 14 residues. Germline-derived CDR1 and CDR2 are MNHEY and SVGAGI. Here the CDR3 reads CASSRTSGHYEQYF. The CDR3, as DNA: TGTGCCAGCAGCAGGACTAGCGGACACTACGAGCAGTACTTC.

The chain recombines TRBV28 with TRBJ2-5; 8 bases align to TRBD2. The germline CDR1 and CDR2 sequences are MDHEN and SYDVKM. The CDR3 is 17 residues long. Germline trimming cut 5 bases from V and 7 bases from J; bases unmatched to any gene: 18. For the CDR3, the DNA is TGTGCCAGCAGTGCAGGGGTAGGCGGGAGGAACTGGGGGACCCAGTACTTC. This sequence encodes CASSAGVGGRNWGTQYF.

The chain recombines TRBV7-9 with TRBJ2-3, with no clear D. The germline CDR1 and CDR2 sequences are SEHNR and FQNEAQ (reference sequence). The CDR3 sequence is 12 residues long. With 4 bases removed from V and 7 bases from J, the gap between germline ends came to 9 bases. Here the CDR3 reads CASSSTGNTQYF. The DNA of the CDR3 is TGTGCCAGCAGCTCCACGGGTAATACGCAGTATTTT.